The rows below give T cell receptor beta chains drawn from one sample of a study of PD-1 blockade in mismatch repair-deficient tumors. Sequencing was performed with immunoSEQ multiplex PCR; in TCRdb, only in-frame clones are kept and a portion is missing. The table includes roughly 48,000 clones, 65% to 80% detected once. The sequenced sample was PBMCs, obtained before pembrolizumab treatment. These receptors all come from an adult with mismatch repair-deficient cancer. Both conserved end residues are part of each CDR3. The D gene is left open where the match is weak. Expanded clones get a size class; other rows say once, few or many, or leave the size out.

clone size | J gene | V gene | D gene | CDR3 DNA | CDR3 protein
. | TRBJ2-3 | TRBV14 | TRBD2 | TGTGCCAGCAGCCAACTAGCGGGAGGCACCTTTGGCACAGATACGCAGTATTTT | CASSQLAGGTFGTDTQYF
. | TRBJ2-4 | TRBV15 | . | TGTGCCACCAGCAGAGTTACTCTAGCCAAAAACATTCAGTACTTC | CATSRVTLAKNIQYF
once | TRBJ2-5 | TRBV6-1 | . | TGTGCCAGCCGCAGGACTCAAGAGACCCAGTACTTC | CASRRTQETQYF
few | TRBJ1-1 | TRBV7-8 | TRBD1 | TGTGCCAGCAGACGAAAGCCCATGGACAGGTCCACTGAAGCTTTCTTT | CASRRKPMDRSTEAFF
. | TRBJ2-7 | TRBV7-9 | TRBD2 | TGTGCCAGCAGCTACAGCGGGAGGGGCGAAGAGCAGTACTTC | CASSYSGRGEEQYF
. | TRBJ2-3 | TRBV6-4 | TRBD2 | TGTGCCAGCAGTCCGACTAGCGGGTCTAGCACAGATACGCAGTATTTT | CASSPTSGSSTDTQYF
few | TRBJ2-3 | TRBV7-6 | . | TGTGCCAGCAGCTTGGCTAGCGCGAAGATTGCAGATACGCAGTATTTT | CASSLASAKIADTQYF
. | TRBJ2-4 | TRBV18 | . | TGTGCCAGCTCACCAGGAGGGGGAGGGAACATTCAGTACTTC | CASSPGGGGNIQYF
. | TRBJ2-2 | TRBV12-5 | TRBD2 | TGTGCTAGTGGTTTGGTCCGACTCCCTGGACTAGCGGGGACGAACACCGGGGAGCTGTTTTTT | CASGLVRLPGLAGTNTGELFF
. | TRBJ2-1 | TRBV5-6 | . | TGTGCCAGCAGCTTTTCGTATGAGCAGTTCTTC | CASSFSYEQFF
. | TRBJ2-7 | TRBV15 | . | TGTGCCACCAGCAGAGTGAACCAGGGGAAGAGAAACTACGAGCAGTACTTC | CATSRVNQGKRNYEQYF
. | TRBJ2-2 | TRBV18 | TRBD1 | TGTGCCAGCTCACCCAGGACAGGCGCGAACACCGGGGAGCTGTTTTTT | CASSPRTGANTGELFF
. | TRBJ2-5 | TRBV7-8 | TRBD2 | TGTGCCAGCAGCCCACGGGTGGGAGGGGAGACCCAGTACTTC | CASSPRVGGETQYF
few | TRBJ1-2 | TRBV7-8 | TRBD1 | TGTGCCAGCAGCTTACTACAGGGGGCGAGGGGCTACACCTTC | CASSLLQGARGYTF
. | TRBJ2-7 | TRBV20-1 | . | TGCAGTGCTAGGATCTCCTACGAGCAGTACTTC | CSARISYEQYF
. | TRBJ2-7 | TRBV10-1 | . | TGCGCCAGCAGTGTTGACCGAAAAAGGGGAATTTACGAGCAGTACTTC | CASSVDRKRGIYEQYF
. | TRBJ1-2 | TRBV19 | . | TGTGCCACTCACCCTGGAGGGCAAGCTAACTATGGCTACACCTTC | CATHPGGQANYGYTF
. | TRBJ1-5 | TRBV6-5 | . | TGTGCCAGCAGTGAACTCAGCAATCAGCCCCAGCATTTT | CASSELSNQPQHF
. | TRBJ2-5 | TRBV7-6 | TRBD2 | TGTGCCAGCAGCTTAGGCGGGACTAGCCAAGAGACCCAGTACTTC | CASSLGGTSQETQYF
. | TRBJ2-3 | TRBV6-6 | . | TGTGCCAGCAGTTACTCCTATACGCAGTATTTT | CASSYSYTQYF
once | TRBJ1-1 | TRBV19 | . | TGTGCCAGTAGTGCGATGAACACTGAAGCTTTCTTT | CASSAMNTEAFF
. | TRBJ2-2 | TRBV7-2 | . | TGTGCCAGCAGCTTATTTTACCCCGGGGAGCTGTTTTTT | CASSLFYPGELFF
. | TRBJ2-7 | TRBV20-1 | . | TGCAGTGCTAGAGGGGTCTACGAGCAGTACTTC | CSARGVYEQYF
. | TRBJ2-3 | TRBV7-3 | TRBD2 | TGTGCCAGCAGCGGGGGTAGCGGGAGTTCAGATACGCAGTATTTT | CASSGGSGSSDTQYF
once | TRBJ1-4 | TRBV18 | . | TGTGCCAGCTCACCACCAGCCTCTAATGAAAAACTGTTTTTT | CASSPPASNEKLFF
. | TRBJ1-1 | TRBV18 | TRBD1 | TGTGCCAGCTCACTAACACAGGGGGCGGACACTGAAGCTTTCTTT | CASSLTQGADTEAFF
few | TRBJ1-1 | TRBV4-2 | . | TGTGCCAGCAGCCAAGATTTTTTGGGTGGGTCTGAAGCTTTCTTT | CASSQDFLGGSEAFF
. | TRBJ1-1 | TRBV5-1 | . | TGCGCCAGCAGGGGCGCCAGGGGAGACACTGAAGCTTTCTTT | CASRGARGDTEAFF
. | TRBJ1-1 | TRBV7-6 | TRBD1 | TGTGCCAGCAGCCTTGGACAGGGCCAGAACACTGAAGCTTTCTTT | CASSLGQGQNTEAFF
few | TRBJ2-2 | TRBV6-6 | . | TGTGCCAGCAGTTACAAATCGGACGGTCATGGGGAGGAGCTGTTTTTT | CASSYKSDGHGEELFF
. | TRBJ1-1 | TRBV27 | . | TGTGCCAGCAGAGGGGGTTACCGGGGGGTGGCCATGAACACTGAAGCTTTCTTT | CASRGGYRGVAMNTEAFF
. | TRBJ2-3 | TRBV2 | . | TGTGCCAGCAGCTCGGGAGCAGCAGATACGCAGTATTTT | CASSSGAADTQYF
. | TRBJ2-7 | TRBV18 | . | TGTGCCAGCTCACCGCGGATAACGGGGAGCTCCTACGAGCAGTACTTC | CASSPRITGSSYEQYF
. | TRBJ1-5 | TRBV1 | . | TGCACCAGCAGAAGTAGCAAGGGGAATCAGCCCCAGCATTTT | CTSRSSKGNQPQHF
. | TRBJ2-1 | TRBV7-2 | . | TGTGCCAGCAGCTCCCCCTCTGGGAATAAGGACAATGAGCAGTTCTTC | CASSSPSGNKDNEQFF
. | TRBJ1-5 | TRBV2 | . | TGTGCCAGGGGGGCTAGAAGCGGTCAGCCCCAGCATTTT | CARGARSGQPQHF
. | TRBJ1-2 | TRBV11-3 | TRBD1 | TGTGCCAGCAGCCCGCTGGGACAGGGGATTTATGGCTACACCTTC | CASSPLGQGIYGYTF
. | TRBJ1-3 | TRBV27 | TRBD1 | TGTGCCAGCAGTCCCCAGGGACAGGGGGCAGGTGGAAACACCATATATTTT | CASSPQGQGAGGNTIYF
few | TRBJ2-2 | TRBV7-3 | . | TGTGCCAGAGGGGGGCCTCAAATAGTCGGTGCCGGGGAGCTGTTTTTT | CARGGPQIVGAGELFF
once | TRBJ2-5 | TRBV11-2 | . | TGTGCCAGCAGCCCCGGGGAGCAAGAGACCCAGTACTTC | CASSPGEQETQYF
. | TRBJ2-1 | TRBV19 | TRBD1 | TGTGCCAGTACCCCACCAGGGGGACAGGGGGCTGGTGAGCAGTTCTTC | CASTPPGGQGAGEQFF
few | TRBJ2-3 | TRBV29-1 | TRBD2 | TGCAGCGTCAAGCGGGAGGGTAGGTCAGATACGCAGTATTTT | CSVKREGRSDTQYF
. | TRBJ2-1 | TRBV5-1 | TRBD1 | TGCGCCAGCAGCATCGGACAGGGTTCCTACAATGAGCAGTTCTTC | CASSIGQGSYNEQFF
. | TRBJ2-5 | TRBV5-1 | . | TGCGCCAGCAGCTTTACGGGGGCTTATGAGACCCAGTACTTC | CASSFTGAYETQYF
. | TRBJ2-2 | TRBV11-2 | . | TGTGCCAGCAGCTTAGCCTCCCTCCCAGCTGGGGAGCTGTTTTTT | CASSLASLPAGELFF
few | TRBJ2-3 | TRBV25-1 | . | TGTGCCAGCAGTGAAAGAGGGGTGGATACGCAGTATTTT | CASSERGVDTQYF
. | TRBJ1-2 | TRBV18 | . | TGTGCCAGCTCACCAGGTGGACAGACGAACTATGGCTACACCTTC | CASSPGGQTNYGYTF
. | TRBJ2-3 | TRBV6-5 | . | TGTGCCAGCAGTTACTCTGGCAGGGGTAACACAGATACGCAGTATTTT | CASSYSGRGNTDTQYF
. | TRBJ2-2 | TRBV7-2 | TRBD2 | TGTGCCAGCAGCTTTTTGGTTAGCGGGAGGCCCGGGGAGCTGTTTTTT | CASSFLVSGRPGELFF
. | TRBJ2-5 | TRBV5-1 | TRBD2 | TGCGCCAGCAGCCACCCTCTAGCGGGAGAGACCCAGTACTTC | CASSHPLAGETQYF
. | TRBJ2-3 | TRBV29-1 | TRBD2 | TGCAGCGTTGACGGCTCACTAGCGAGGGCAGATACGCAGTATTTT | CSVDGSLARADTQYF
. | TRBJ2-7 | TRBV6-5 | TRBD2 | TGTGCCAGCAGTTACCTAGCGGGAGCTCCCTACGAGCAGTACTTC | CASSYLAGAPYEQYF
. | TRBJ2-7 | TRBV4-1 | TRBD1 | TGCGCCAGCAGCCAGGGGACAGGGGCCCTATTAGAGCAGTACTTC | CASSQGTGALLEQYF
. | TRBJ1-1 | TRBV6-1 | . | TGTGCCAGCAGGTCGGGGTTGAACACTGAAGCTTTCTTT | CASRSGLNTEAFF
few | TRBJ2-6 | TRBV7-2 | TRBD1 | TGTGCCAGCAGCCCCCGGCCCCCGGGACAGTTCTCTGGGGCCAACGTCCTGACTTTC | CASSPRPPGQFSGANVLTF
. | TRBJ1-5 | TRBV12-2 | . | TGTGCAAGTCGCTTAGCGCGAAGGGAGCGACAGGGAAGGCAGCCCCAGCATTTT | CASRLARRERQGRQPQHF
. | TRBJ2-5 | TRBV5-6 | TRBD2 | TGTGCCAGCAGCTTGGGGATAGCGGGACAAGAGACCCAGTACTTC | CASSLGIAGQETQYF
few | TRBJ2-7 | TRBV4-2 | TRBD2 | TGTGCCAGCAGCGCGCGACTAGCGGGCTACGAGCAGTACTTC | CASSARLAGYEQYF
. | TRBJ2-5 | TRBV7-7 | TRBD2 | TGTGCTAGCAGCCTCTCGGGACTAGCGGGCGCAGAGACCCAGTACTTC | CASSLSGLAGAETQYF
. | TRBJ1-2 | TRBV11-2 | . | TGTGCCAGCAGCTTAGCTCGGACGGGGGGCTACACCTTC | CASSLARTGGYTF